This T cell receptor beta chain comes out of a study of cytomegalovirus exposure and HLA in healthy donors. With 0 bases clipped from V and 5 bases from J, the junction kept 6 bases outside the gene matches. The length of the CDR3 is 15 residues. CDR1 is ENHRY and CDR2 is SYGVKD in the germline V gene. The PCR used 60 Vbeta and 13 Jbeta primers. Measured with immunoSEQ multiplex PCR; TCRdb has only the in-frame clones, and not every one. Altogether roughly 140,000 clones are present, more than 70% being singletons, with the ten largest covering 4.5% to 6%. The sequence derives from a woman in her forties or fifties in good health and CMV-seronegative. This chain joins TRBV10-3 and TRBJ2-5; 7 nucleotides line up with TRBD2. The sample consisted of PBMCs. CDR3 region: CAISESSRGMETQYF. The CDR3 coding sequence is TGTGCCATCAGTGAGTCCTCGCGGGGGATGGAGACCCAGTACTTC.